This TCR beta chain was identified during a study of siplizumab effects on memory and regulatory T cells (dated by TCRdb to about 2019). For the wider study: The effect of the anti-CD2 antibody siplizumab on alloreactive T-cell subsets was examined in allogeneic mixed lymphocyte reactions constructed from human PBMCs. General conclusions and limits of the study: A naive or memory phenotype could not be assigned to roughly 75-97% of proliferating CD4+ or CD8+ clones. Greater diversity appeared to be present in unstimulated naive T cells than in memory T cells, and a substantial contribution to the alloresponse seemed to be made by naive cells. Whether proliferating Tregs from siplizumab cultures actually had suppressive function was not functionally confirmed. Siplizumab significantly reduced the cumulative frequency of alloreactive sequences traceable to unstimulated CD4+ memory T cells. Because sequences at frequencies below about 10^-5 were poorly captured, only a minor fraction of alloreactive clones could be mapped back to unstimulated subsets. Among mappable alloreactive CD4+ clones, the Treg-derived fraction averaged approximately 72% with siplizumab versus roughly 30% in control reactions.

Sorted unstimulated T cells and proliferating T cells recovered from mixed lymphocyte reactions were subjected to TCRbeta CDR3 sequencing. Fresh whole blood from approximately 10 HLA-typed healthy donors was used to isolate PBMCs. To map where alloreactive clones came from, CD4+ non-regulatory T cells in the unstimulated state were FACS-sorted. In regard to this clone: What antigen it recognizes has not been identified. No much larger clone exists at a distance of one base, and base qualities are not known.

The cysteine opens and the phenylalanine closes a CDR3 of 14 amino acids. The sequence is cut down to CDR3 DNA, 42 bases in frame from base 1. CDR1 and CDR2 are drawn from the germline V gene: MNHEY, SVGAGI. V was cut back by 8 bases and J by 1 base, leaving a gap of 9 bases between them. The method was the immunoSEQ multiplex PCR assay. About 9.1 x 10^4 TCR templates per sample were assayed on the deep sequencing platform. Genomic DNA extracted from sorted T cells was used for TCRbeta CDR3 sequencing. The study's processing was this. The R programming language was used for clonal analysis of the TCRbeta CDR3 data. Alloreactive CD4+ and CD8+ clones were identified by comparing unstimulated samples to CFSE-low samples taken after the reaction. Alloreactive CD4+ clones were assigned to regulatory or non-regulatory origin by matching sequences to sorted unstimulated Treg and non-Treg repertoires. TCRdb obtained this table from immuneACCESS and retained in-frame rearrangements with V and J assigned. These tables miss some clones; where compared with another copy, unresolved V genes account for less than half of the shortfall, and the remainder is unexplained. Clone size and V and J calls were adopted from that table, with D and trimming inferred from the DNA. Here the sample has about 100,000 clones; about 94% occur a single time. The top ten hold about 1.2% of the sample.

This receptor was taken from a human donor in good health. The sequenced sample was non-Treg CD4+ T cells sorted from blood. The cell subset or site label for this specimen denotes: FACS-sorted unstimulated CD4+ non-regulatory T cells. The chain uses TRBV6-5 and TRBJ2-6; the D gene assignment is ambiguous. The CDR3 in this case is CASAVGSGANVLTF. Read as DNA, the sequence is TGTGCCAGCGCCGTGGGGTCTGGGGCCAACGTCCTGACTTTC.